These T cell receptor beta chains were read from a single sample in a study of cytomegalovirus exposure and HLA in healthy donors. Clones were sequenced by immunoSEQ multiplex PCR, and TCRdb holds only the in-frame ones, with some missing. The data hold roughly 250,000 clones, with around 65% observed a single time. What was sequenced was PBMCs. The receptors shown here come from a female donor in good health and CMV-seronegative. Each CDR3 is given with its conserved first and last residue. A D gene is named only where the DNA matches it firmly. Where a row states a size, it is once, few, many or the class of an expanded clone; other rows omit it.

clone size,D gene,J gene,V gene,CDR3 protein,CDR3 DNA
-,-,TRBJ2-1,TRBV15,CATSRDLGAGSYNEQFF,TGTGCCACCAGCAGAGATCTAGGAGCGGGCTCCTACAATGAGCAGTTCTTC
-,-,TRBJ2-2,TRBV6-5,CASSSGVTGELFF,TGTGCCAGCAGTTCAGGGGTCACCGGGGAGCTGTTTTTT
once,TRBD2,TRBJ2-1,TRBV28,CASRSGSHNEQFF,TGTGCCAGCAGGAGCGGGAGCCACAATGAGCAGTTCTTC
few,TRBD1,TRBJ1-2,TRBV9,CASSGGGFYGYTF,TGTGCCAGCAGCGGAGGGGGCTTCTACGGCTACACCTTC
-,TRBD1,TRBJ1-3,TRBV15,CATSGTGGGNTIYF,TGTGCCACCTCCGGGACAGGGGGTGGAAACACCATATATTTT
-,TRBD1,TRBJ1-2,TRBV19,CASSIVGGWGYTF,TGTGCCAGTAGTATAGTAGGGGGCTGGGGCTACACCTTC
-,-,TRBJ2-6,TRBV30,CAWSSSGDGANVLTF,TGTGCCTGGAGCTCCTCGGGGGATGGGGCCAACGTCCTGACTTTC
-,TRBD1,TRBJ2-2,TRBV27,CASSLQGVGAGELFF,TGTGCCAGCAGCCTCCAGGGGGTAGGGGCCGGGGAGCTGTTTTTT
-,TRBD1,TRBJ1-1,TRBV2,CASSGQRQGRSTEAFF,TGTGCCAGCAGTGGTCAAAGACAGGGAAGAAGCACTGAAGCTTTCTTT
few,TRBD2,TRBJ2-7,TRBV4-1,CASSQAIAGSYEQYF,TGCGCCAGCAGCCAAGCTATAGCGGGAAGCTACGAGCAGTACTTC
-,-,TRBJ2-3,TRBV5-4,CASSSGGRTDTQYF,TGTGCCAGCAGCTCAGGGGGGAGGACAGATACGCAGTATTTT
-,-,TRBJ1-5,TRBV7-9,CASSLDGISNQPQHF,TGTGCCAGCAGCTTAGACGGGATTAGCAATCAGCCCCAGCATTTT
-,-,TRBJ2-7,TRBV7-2,CASSLRRDEQYF,TGTGCCAGCAGCTTGAGGAGGGACGAGCAGTACTTC
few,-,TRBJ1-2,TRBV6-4,CASSDPQGGYTF,TGTGCCAGCAGCGACCCTCAGGGTGGCTACACCTTC
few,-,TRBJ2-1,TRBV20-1,CSAPGWNEQFF,TGCAGTGCCCCAGGGTGGAATGAGCAGTTCTTC
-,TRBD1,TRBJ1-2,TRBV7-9,CASSFGQGDGYTF,TGTGCCAGCAGCTTCGGACAGGGTGATGGCTACACCTTC
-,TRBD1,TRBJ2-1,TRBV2,CASSLTGASFGEQFF,TGTGCCAGCAGTCTGACAGGGGCCAGCTTTGGGGAGCAGTTCTTC
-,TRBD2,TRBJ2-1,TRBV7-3,CASSLETSGRGYNEQFF,TGTGCCAGCAGCTTAGAGACTAGCGGGAGGGGCTACAATGAGCAGTTCTTC
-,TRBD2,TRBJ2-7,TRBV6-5,CASSYRLAGAYEQYF,TGTGCCAGCAGTTACAGGCTAGCGGGCGCCTACGAGCAGTACTTC
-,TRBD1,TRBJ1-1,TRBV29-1,CSVMGQGDTEAFF,TGCAGCGTTATGGGACAGGGGGACACTGAAGCTTTCTTT
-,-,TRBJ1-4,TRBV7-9,CASRDKGEKLFF,TGTGCCAGCAGAGACAAAGGTGAAAAACTGTTTTTT
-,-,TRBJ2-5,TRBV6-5,CASSGQGGVGTQYF,TGTGCCAGCAGCGGACAGGGAGGGGTTGGGACCCAGTACTTC
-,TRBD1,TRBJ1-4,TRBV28,CASSLDRGSNEKLFF,TGTGCCAGCAGTTTAGACAGGGGTTCTAATGAAAAACTGTTTTTT
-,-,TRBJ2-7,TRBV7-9,CASSKTGLEQYF,TGTGCCAGCAGCAAGACAGGTTTGGAGCAGTACTTC
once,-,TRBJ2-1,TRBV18,CASSPLGGTINNEQFF,TGTGCCAGCTCACCTTTGGGCGGGACGATTAACAATGAGCAGTTCTTC
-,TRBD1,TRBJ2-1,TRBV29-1,CSVSGTGVDEQFF,TGCAGCGTTTCCGGGACAGGGGTGGATGAGCAGTTCTTC
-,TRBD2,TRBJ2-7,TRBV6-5,CASSFRGGGDYEQYF,TGTGCCAGCAGTTTTCGCGGGGGAGGCGACTACGAGCAGTACTTC
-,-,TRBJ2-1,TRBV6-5,CASSGGLTYNEQFF,TGTGCCAGCAGTGGGGGACTGACCTACAATGAGCAGTTCTTC
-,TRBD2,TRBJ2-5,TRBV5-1,CASSLAVAGVETQYF,TGCGCCAGCAGCTTGGCCGTGGCGGGAGTGGAGACCCAGTACTTC
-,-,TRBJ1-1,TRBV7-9,CSSSLGRDMNTEAFF,TGTTCCAGCAGCTTAGGCAGGGACATGAACACTGAAGCTTTCTTT
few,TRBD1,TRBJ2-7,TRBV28,CASSSTGTGSYEQYF,TGTGCCAGCAGTTCAACCGGGACAGGCTCTTACGAGCAGTACTTC
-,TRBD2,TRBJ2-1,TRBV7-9,CASSFGGSGNEQFF,TGTGCCAGCAGCTTCGGCGGGAGTGGCAATGAGCAGTTCTTC
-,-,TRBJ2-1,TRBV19,CASSYSSYNEQFF,TGTGCCAGTAGTTATAGCTCCTACAATGAGCAGTTCTTC
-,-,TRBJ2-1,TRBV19,CASSIDLGGYYNEQFF,TGTGCCAGTAGTATAGATCTTGGCGGCTACTACAATGAGCAGTTCTTC
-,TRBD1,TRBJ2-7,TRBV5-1,CASSSSGTGDEQYF,TGCGCCAGCAGCTCCTCGGGGACAGGGGACGAGCAGTACTTC
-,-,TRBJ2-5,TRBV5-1,CASSLSIGEETQYF,TGCGCCAGCAGCTTGTCCATCGGGGAAGAGACCCAGTACTTC
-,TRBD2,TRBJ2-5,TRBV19,CASSNGLAGGQETQYF,TGTGCCAGTAGTAACGGACTAGCGGGGGGCCAAGAGACCCAGTACTTC
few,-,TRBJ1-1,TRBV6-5,CASTRAVNTEAFF,TGTGCCAGCACCAGGGCGGTGAACACTGAAGCTTTCTTT
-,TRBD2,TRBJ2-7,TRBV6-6,CASSYGGVSYEQYF,TGTGCCAGCAGTTACGGGGGGGTATCCTACGAGCAGTACTTC
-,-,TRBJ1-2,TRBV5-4,CASSLALGMDGYTF,TGTGCCAGCAGCTTGGCCTTGGGCATGGATGGCTACACCTTC
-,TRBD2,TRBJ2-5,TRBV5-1,CASSLASGRETQYF,TGCGCCAGCAGCTTGGCTAGCGGGAGAGAGACCCAGTACTTC
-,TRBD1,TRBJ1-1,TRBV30,CAWGDRGYTEAFF,TGTGCCTGGGGGGACAGGGGCTACACTGAAGCTTTCTTT
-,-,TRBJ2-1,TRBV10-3,CAISESALSSYNEQFF,TGTGCCATCAGTGAGTCTGCCTTGAGCTCCTACAATGAGCAGTTCTTC
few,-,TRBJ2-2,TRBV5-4,CASSLGGPGELFF,TGTGCCAGCAGCTTGGGAGGTCCCGGGGAGCTGTTTTTT
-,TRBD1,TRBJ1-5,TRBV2,CASRDRTNQPQHF,TGTGCCAGCAGGGACAGGACGAATCAGCCCCAGCATTTT
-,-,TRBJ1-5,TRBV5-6,CASSLLRQGHQPQHF,TGTGCCAGCAGCTTGTTGCGGCAGGGTCATCAGCCCCAGCATTTT
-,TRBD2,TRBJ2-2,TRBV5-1,CASSLGLAGTGELFF,TGCGCCAGCAGCTTAGGCCTAGCGGGGACCGGGGAGCTGTTTTTT
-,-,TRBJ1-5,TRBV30,CAWSVPGLGGQPQHF,TGTGCCTGGAGTGTACCGGGTCTGGGGGGTCAGCCCCAGCATTTT
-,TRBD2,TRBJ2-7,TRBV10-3,CATTPGLAGSYEQYF,TGTGCCACCACTCCGGGACTAGCAGGGTCCTACGAGCAGTACTTC
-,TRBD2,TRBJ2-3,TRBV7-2,CASSRLAGGDTQYF,TGTGCCAGCAGCCGACTAGCGGGCGGTGATACGCAGTATTTT
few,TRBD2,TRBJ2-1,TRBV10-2,CASSSGLGGEQFF,TGCGCCAGCAGTTCGGGACTAGGCGGGGAGCAGTTCTTC
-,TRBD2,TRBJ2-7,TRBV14,CASSQEGTTVNEQYF,TGTGCCAGCAGCCAAGAAGGGACTACGGTCAACGAGCAGTACTTC